This T cell receptor (beta chain) was identified in a study of T cell responses to AZD1222 COVID-19 vaccine. Per the germline V gene, CDR1 is SGHRS and CDR2 is YFSETQ. Deletions cut 1 base from V and 1 base from J, with 8 bases between. This CDR3 has 14 amino acids. Clones were sequenced by immunoSEQ multiplex PCR, and TCRdb holds only the in-frame ones, with some missing. The sample has under 110,000 clones; roughly 88% are singletons. This TCR came from an adult in good health. This chain connects TRBV5-1 to TRBJ2-5; TRBD1 might be the D (5 bases). Sequencing used peripheral blood, obtained on day 0 of AZD1222 vaccination. The DNA for the CDR3 is TGCGCCAGCAGCTTGACAGGTGGCCAAGAGACCCAGTACTTC. This gives the protein CASSLTGGQETQYF.